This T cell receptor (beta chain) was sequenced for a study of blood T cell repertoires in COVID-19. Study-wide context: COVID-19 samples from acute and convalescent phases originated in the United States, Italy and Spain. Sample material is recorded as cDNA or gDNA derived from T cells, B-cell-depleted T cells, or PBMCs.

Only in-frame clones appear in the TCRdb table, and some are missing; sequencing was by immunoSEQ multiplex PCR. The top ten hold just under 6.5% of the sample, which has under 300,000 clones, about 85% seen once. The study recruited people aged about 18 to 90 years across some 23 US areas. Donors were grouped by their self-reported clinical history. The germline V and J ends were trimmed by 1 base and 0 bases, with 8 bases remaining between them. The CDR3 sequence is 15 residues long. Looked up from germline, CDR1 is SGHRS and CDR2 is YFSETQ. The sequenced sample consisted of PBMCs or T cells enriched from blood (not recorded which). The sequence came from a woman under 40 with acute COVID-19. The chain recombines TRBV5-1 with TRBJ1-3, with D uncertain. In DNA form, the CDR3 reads TGCGCCAGCAGCTTGCTGGGCACCTCTGGAAACACCATATATTTT. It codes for CASSLLGTSGNTIYF.